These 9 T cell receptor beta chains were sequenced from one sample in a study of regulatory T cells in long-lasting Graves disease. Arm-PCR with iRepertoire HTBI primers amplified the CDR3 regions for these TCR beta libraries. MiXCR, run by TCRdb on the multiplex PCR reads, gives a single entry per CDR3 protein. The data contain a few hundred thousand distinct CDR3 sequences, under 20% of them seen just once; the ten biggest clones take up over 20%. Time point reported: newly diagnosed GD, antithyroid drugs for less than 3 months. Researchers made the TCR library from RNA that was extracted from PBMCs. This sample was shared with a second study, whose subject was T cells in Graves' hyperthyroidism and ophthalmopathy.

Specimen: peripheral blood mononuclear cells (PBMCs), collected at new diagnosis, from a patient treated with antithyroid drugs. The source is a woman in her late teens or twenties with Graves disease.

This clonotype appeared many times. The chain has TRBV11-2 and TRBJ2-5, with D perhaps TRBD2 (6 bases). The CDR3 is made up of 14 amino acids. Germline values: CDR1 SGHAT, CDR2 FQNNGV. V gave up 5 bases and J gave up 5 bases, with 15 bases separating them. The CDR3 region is CASSPRLVGETQYF. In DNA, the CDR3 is TGTGCCAGCAGCCCCCGACTAGTCGGGGAGACCCAGTACTTC.

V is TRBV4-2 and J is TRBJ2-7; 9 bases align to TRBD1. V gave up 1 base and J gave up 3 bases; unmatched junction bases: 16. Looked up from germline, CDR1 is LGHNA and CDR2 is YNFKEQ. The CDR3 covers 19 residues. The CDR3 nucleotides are TGTGCCAGCAGCCAAGTTCCTCCCTTCTCTGGGACAGGGAACTACGAGCAGTACTTC. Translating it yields CASSQVPPFSGTGNYEQYF.

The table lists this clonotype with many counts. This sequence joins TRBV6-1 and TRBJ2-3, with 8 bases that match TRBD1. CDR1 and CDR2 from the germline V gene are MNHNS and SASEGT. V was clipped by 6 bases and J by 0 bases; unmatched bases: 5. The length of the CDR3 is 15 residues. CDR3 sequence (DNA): TGTGCCAGCAGAGGACAGGGCGCTAGCACAGATACGCAGTATTTT. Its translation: CASRGQGASTDTQYF.

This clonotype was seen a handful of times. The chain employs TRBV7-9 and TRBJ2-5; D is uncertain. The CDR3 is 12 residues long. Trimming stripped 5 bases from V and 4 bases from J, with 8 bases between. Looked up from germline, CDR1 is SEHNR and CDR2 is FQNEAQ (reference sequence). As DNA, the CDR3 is TGTGCCAGCAGCCGTGACGGAGAGACCCAGTACTTC. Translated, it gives CASSRDGETQYF.

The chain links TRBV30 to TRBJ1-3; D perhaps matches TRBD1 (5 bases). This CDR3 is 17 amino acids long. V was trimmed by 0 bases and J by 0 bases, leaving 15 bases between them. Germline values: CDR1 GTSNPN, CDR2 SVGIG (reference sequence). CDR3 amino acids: CAWSVSLDIYSGNTIYF. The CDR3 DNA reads TGTGCCTGGAGTGTATCTCTGGACATTTACTCTGGAAACACCATATATTTT.

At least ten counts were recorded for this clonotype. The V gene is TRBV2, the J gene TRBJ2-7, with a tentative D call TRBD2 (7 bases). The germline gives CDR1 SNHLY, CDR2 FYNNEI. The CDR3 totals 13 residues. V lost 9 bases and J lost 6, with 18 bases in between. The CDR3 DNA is TGTGCCAGGCGTGACACGGGGGGCCTCGAGCAGTACTTC. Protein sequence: CARRDTGGLEQYF. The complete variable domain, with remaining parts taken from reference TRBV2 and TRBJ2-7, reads EPEVTQTPSHQVTQMGQEVILRCVPISNHLYFYWYRQILGQKVEFLVSFYNNEISEKSEIFDDQFSVERPDGSNFTLKIRSTKLEDSAMYFCARRDTGGLEQYFGPGTRLTVT.

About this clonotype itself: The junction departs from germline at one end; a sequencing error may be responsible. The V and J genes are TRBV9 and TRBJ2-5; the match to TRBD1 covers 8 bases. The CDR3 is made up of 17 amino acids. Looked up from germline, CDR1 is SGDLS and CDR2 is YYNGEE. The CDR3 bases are TGTGCCAGCAGCGTAGATTTGCCAGGGGGCCTCCAAGAGACCCAGTGCTTC. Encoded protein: CASSVDLPGGLQETQCF.

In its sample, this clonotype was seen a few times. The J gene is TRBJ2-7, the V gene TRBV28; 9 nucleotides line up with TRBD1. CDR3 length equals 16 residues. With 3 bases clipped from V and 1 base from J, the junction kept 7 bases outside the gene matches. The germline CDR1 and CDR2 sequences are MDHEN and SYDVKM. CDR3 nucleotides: TGTGCCAGCAGTTTGAGGCTCGGGACAGGGTCCTACGAGCAGTACTTC. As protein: CASSLRLGTGSYEQYF.

CDR3 in amino acids: CASSYQTGLNSPLHF. The CDR3 DNA reads TGTGCCAGCAGCTACCAGACAGGGTTAAATTCACCCCTCCACTTT. The chain joins TRBV9 to TRBJ1-6, with 7 bases fitting TRBD1. There are 15 residues in the CDR3. Germline V gene sequence: CDR1 SGDLS, CDR2 YYNGEE. After removal of 4 bases from V and 7 bases from J, the junction contained 8 bases not matched to a gene.